This passage covers 10 T cell receptor beta chains from one sample sequenced in a study of T cells after yellow fever vaccination (dated by TCRdb to between 2018 and 2021). This specimen's treatment or condition label, interpreted: live attenuated yellow fever vaccine strain. The method was 5' RACE. This sample was sequenced with an Illumina NovaSeq 6000. TCRdb reprocessed the public reads (quality trimming at Q25 with fastp, clone calling with MiXCR) and kept in-frame beta chains. Merged by CDR3 protein, the rows form single entries marked with the most common genes and DNA. This sample comprises about 330,000 distinct CDR3 sequences, approximately 4% of them detected only once. 20% to 25% of the sample is held by the ten biggest clonotypes. This specimen was PBMCs, taken 5 days after the yellow fever booster vaccination. Receptors were obtained from a man aged 18 to 35 who received the YFV17D yellow fever vaccine.

This chain connects TRBV19 to TRBJ2-5; the D gene is possibly TRBD1 (5 bases). CDR3 length: 15 amino acids. Germline V lookup: CDR1 LNHDA, CDR2 SQIVND (reference sequence). V was pared by 5 bases and J by 5 bases, with 18 bases between. The CDR3 protein is CASSVTQGPRETQYF. The DNA of the CDR3 is TGTGCCAGTAGTGTAACCCAGGGTCCGCGGGAGACCCAGTACTTC.

This clonotype came up many times. This sequence joins TRBV20-1 and TRBJ2-5; D might be TRBD1 (6 bases). Trimming removed 4 bases at V and 1 base at J, with 16 bases between. This CDR3 region has 15 residues. Germline-derived CDR1 and CDR2 are DFQATT and SNEGSKA (reference sequence). The CDR3 sequence is CSATLRDTSQETQYF. CDR3 nucleotide sequence: TGCAGTGCTACCCTCCGGGACACTAGCCAAGAGACCCAGTACTTC.

The J gene is TRBJ2-5, the V gene TRBV20-1; D is unclear. Germline CDR1 and CDR2: DFQATT and SNEGSKA (reference sequence). With 4 bases removed from V and 3 bases from J, the gap between germline ends came to 12 bases. This CDR3 contains 13 residues. The CDR3 here is CSAMGSLKETQYF. In nucleotides, the CDR3 is TGCAGTGCTATGGGCTCTCTCAAAGAGACCCAGTACTTC.

Ten or more counts support this clonotype. The gene calls are TRBV4-1 and TRBJ2-1; perhaps TRBD2 as D (5 bases). Germline V CDR1 and CDR2: MGHRA, YSYEKL. The CDR3 covers 18 residues. The V gene lost 1 base and the J gene lost 4 bases, with 20 bases spanning the gap. The CDR3 sequence: CASSQGEGADRGYNEQFF. CDR3 nucleotide sequence: TGCGCCAGCAGCCAAGGTGAGGGTGCGGACCGGGGTTACAATGAGCAGTTCTTC.

This clonotype was counted many times. The J gene is TRBJ1-2, the V gene TRBV5-1, with no clear D. Deletions cut 1 base from V and 7 bases from J, with 11 bases between. CDR1 SGHRS and CDR2 YFSETQ come from the germline V gene. This CDR3 spans 13 amino acids. CDR3 coding DNA: TGCGCCAGCAGCTTGAGCCCTGGAGGTGGCTACACCTTC. Translated: CASSLSPGGGYTF.

This clonotype has a handful of counts. This chain connects TRBV28 to TRBJ1-2, with D tentatively TRBD1 (6 bases). The CDR3 consists of 16 residues. Trimming pared 2 bases from V and 3 bases from J, leaving 16 bases between. From germline, CDR1 is MDHEN and CDR2 SYDVKM. CDR3 in DNA: TGTGCCAGCAGTTTACCTGCGGGGGGGCTTGACTATGGCTACACCTTC. Its protein product is CASSLPAGGLDYGYTF.

This clonotype occurred many times. V is TRBV29-1 and J is TRBJ2-1; maybe TRBD2 (6 bases). The CDR3 spans 14 residues. V shed 2 bases and J shed 8 bases, with 16 bases lying between them. The germline gives CDR1 SQVTM, CDR2 ANQGSEA. The CDR3 DNA sequence: TGCAGCGTTGAACCGGGACTTCTCCTCGATGAGCAGTTCTTC. It encodes CSVEPGLLLDEQFF.

This clonotype has a handful of counts. The rearrangement uses TRBV12-3 or TRBV12-4 and TRBJ2-5; 14 bases are shared with TRBD2. Germline trimming cut 5 bases from V and 4 bases from J; bases unmatched to any gene: 12. The CDR3 covers 18 residues. CDR3 DNA sequence: TGTGCCAGCAGTGGGGACAGACTAGCGGGGGGGCGGAGAGAGACCCAGTACTTC. Its translation is CASSGDRLAGGRRETQYF.

This clonotype was detected a few times. This sequence joins TRBV12-3 or TRBV12-4 and TRBJ1-5, with D possibly TRBD1 on 6 matching bases. CDR3 length equals 16 residues. Trimming stripped 0 bases from V and 2 bases from J, with 11 bases between. The DNA of the CDR3 is TGTGCCAGCAGTTTAGCTGTGGGGGCGCGCAATCAGCCCCAGCATTTT. As protein: CASSLAVGARNQPQHF.

This clonotype came up a few times. The chain combines TRBV11-2 with TRBJ2-2, with TRBD2 as a possible D gene (6 bases). The CDR3 spans 20 residues. From germline, CDR1 is SGHAT and CDR2 FQNNGV. V dropped 5 bases and J dropped 3 bases, with 28 bases sitting between them. The CDR3 region has the DNA TGTGCCAGCAGCCGTTGGCGGGATTTAGGGCTAGCCGCACACACCGGGGAGCTGTTTTTT. Translation: CASSRWRDLGLAAHTGELFF.